This passage covers 2 T cell receptor beta chains from one sample sequenced in a study of T-cell reconstitution after alpha-beta-depleted transplantation in children. Unique molecular identifiers tagged the TCRbeta library. TCRdb reprocessed the PCR reads with MiXCR, giving one entry per CDR3 protein. The sample shows more than 100,000 distinct CDR3 sequences, about 21% of them seen only once. The sample was PBMCs, mostly from graft donor cells, taken 180 days after TCRalphabeta/CD19-depleted stem cell transplant. The source of these receptors is a male patient between 2 and 10 years old who had a stem cell transplant for chronic granulomatous disease, so the T cells may come from the graft donor.

This clonotype was seen ten or more times. V and J are TRBV12-3 or TRBV12-4 and TRBJ2-1, with 7 bases identical to TRBD1. This CDR3 is built from 16 residues. V was clipped by 1 base and J by 6 bases; unmatched bases: 9. The CDR3 nucleotides are TGTGCCAGCAGTTTAGGGGGACAGCTCTTCGGCAATGAGCAGTTCTTC. This sequence encodes CASSLGGQLFGNEQFF.

The rearrangement uses TRBV25-1 and TRBJ1-1; D gene unclear. Trimming removed 5 bases from V and 1 base from J, with 8 bases in between. The CDR3 has 13 residues. Germline CDR1 MGHDK, CDR2 SYGVNS. In DNA form, the CDR3 reads TGTGCCAGCAGTCGGGGAGGGAACACTGAAGCTTTCTTT. Its protein product is CASSRGGNTEAFF.